Following are 30 T cell receptor beta chains from one sample sequenced in a study of T cell repertoires in cytomegalovirus infection. TCRdb ran MiXCR on the reads and lists one entry per CDR3 protein. Seen here are 900,000 to 950,000 distinct CDR3 sequences, approximately 33% observed once, and the top ten hold over 10%. For these TCRs, the target antigens are not known. Sequencing was performed on cultured CD8+ T cells from PBMCs, taken from culture after CMV antigen stimulation. Receptors were obtained from a human donor in good health (CMV status not recorded). Some clones in this sample may be carry-over from other donors' samples.

This clonotype was seen ten or more times. The chain links TRBV7-9 to TRBJ2-1, with D perhaps matching TRBD2 (6 bases). The CDR3 is 16 residues long. Trimming cost V 2 bases and J 5 bases, with 16 bases left between them. Germline V gives CDR1 SEHNR, CDR2 FQNEAQ (reference sequence). The CDR3 DNA reads as TGTGCCAGCAGCTTACGAGCGGGTGGACCTGACAATGAGCAGTTCTTC. Residues: CASSLRAGGPDNEQFF.

This clonotype has a handful of counts. The rearrangement links TRBV7-8 to TRBJ1-6; TRBD1 matches at 8 bases. V dropped 4 bases and J dropped 8; count of bases not matched to a gene: 7. The CDR3 covers 15 residues. Per germline, CDR1 SGHVS and CDR2 FQNEAQ. The CDR3 nucleotides read TGTGCCAGCAGCTCGTCGGACAGGGACGATTCACCCCTCCACTTT. Translated, it gives CASSSSDRDDSPLHF. The whole variable domain, filled in from reference TRBV7-8 and TRBJ1-6, reads GAGVSQSPRYKVAKRGQDVALRCDPISGHVSLFWYQQALGQGPEFLTYFQNEAQLDKSGLPSDRFFAERPEGSVSTLKIQRTQQEDSAVYLCASSSSDRDDSPLHFGNGTRLTVT.

The chain has TRBV9 and TRBJ1-2; D might be TRBD1 (6 bases). CDR1 and CDR2 from the germline V gene are SGDLS and YYNGEE. This CDR3 is built from 11 residues. V lost 7 bases and J 6 bases, leaving 10 bases between the germline ends. The CDR3, as DNA: TGTGCCAGCGGACGGACAGATGGCTACACCTTC. This translates into CASGRTDGYTF.

A word on this clonotype: A much larger clone differs from this one at a single base, so this may be a read error. The rearrangement uses TRBV7-2 and TRBJ2-2; 9 bases are a match to TRBD2. Germline CDR1 reads SGHTA; CDR2 reads FQGNSA. This CDR3 has 15 residues. CDR3 in DNA: TGTGCCAACAGCCCGCTAGCGGGACCGGCCGGGGAGCTGTTTTTT. This sequence encodes CANSPLAGPAGELFF.

This chain joins TRBV6-1 and TRBJ2-6, with 7 bases matching TRBD1. V lost 5 bases to trimming and J lost 0 bases; unmatched junction nucleotides: 10. Germline values: CDR1 MNHNS, CDR2 SASEGT. CDR3 size: 18 residues. The CDR3 DNA sequence: TGTGCCAGCAGTTATACTGGACAGGTGGTCTCTGGGGCCAACGTCCTGACTTTC. Translating gives CASSYTGQVVSGANVLTF.

The table lists this clonotype with many counts. The rearrangement uses TRBV6-5 and TRBJ2-2, with 9 bases matching TRBD1. The CDR3 is made up of 14 amino acids. V was pared by 5 bases and J by 5 bases, with 3 bases of the junction left unmatched. Germline values: CDR1 MNHEY, CDR2 SVGAGI. The CDR3 coding sequence is TGTGCCAGCAGTCCCGGACAGGGGACCGGGGAGCTGTTTTTT. Translating it yields CASSPGQGTGELFF.

This clonotype showed up just a few times. CDR3 sequence (DNA): TGCAGCGTAGCTAGCGGGGGGGCCTCGAGGGAGCTGTTTTTT. Translated: CSVASGGASRELFF. The rearrangement joins TRBV29-1 to TRBJ2-2, with 12 bases identical to TRBD2. The germline V gene has CDR1 SQVTM and CDR2 ANQGSEA. CDR3 size: 14 residues. Trimming cost V 6 bases and J 9 bases; bases outside gene matches: 8.

Only a few counts were recorded for this clonotype. The chain links TRBV6-6 to TRBJ2-7, with 8 bases identical to TRBD1. Germline V gives CDR1 MNHNY, CDR2 SVGAGI (reference sequence). CDR3 length: 14 amino acids. The V gene end was trimmed by 6 bases and the J gene end by 6 bases; junction bases not matched to a gene: 10. CDR3 DNA sequence: TGTGCCAGCAGAACCGGGACAGGACTACGCGAGCAGTACGTC. Protein product: CASRTGTGLREQYV.

The chain uses TRBV9 and TRBJ2-1; TRBD2 matches 7 bases. V lost 3 bases, J lost 0 bases, and 9 bases stayed unmatched. Germline loops: CDR1 SGDLS, CDR2 YYNGEE. This CDR3 has 17 residues. DNA for the CDR3: TGTGCCAGCAGCGCGGGGGGAGGGACTACCTCCTACAATGAGCAGTTCTTC. It codes for CASSAGGGTTSYNEQFF.

The sample holds many counts of this clonotype. The J gene is TRBJ2-7, the V gene TRBV7-2, with 7 bases matching TRBD1. The trim removed 1 base at V and 7 bases at J, leaving 4 bases unmatched. Per germline, CDR1 SGHTA and CDR2 FQGNSA. This CDR3 is built from 13 residues. This chain's CDR3 is CASSLEGGREQYV. CDR3 nucleotides: TGTGCCAGCAGCTTAGAAGGGGGCCGGGAGCAGTACGTC.

This clonotype was counted many times. The rearrangement joins TRBV7-8 to TRBJ1-1, with TRBD1 as a possible D gene (5 bases). The V end lost 5 bases, the J end lost 11 bases, and 15 bases lay between the germline ends. Germline V CDR1 and CDR2: SGHVS, FQNEAQ. The CDR3 extends over 12 amino acids. The chain's CDR3 is CASSPEGVGAFF. In nucleotides, the CDR3 is TGTGCCAGCAGCCCCGAAGGGGTTGGGGCTTTCTTT.

The table lists this clonotype with a few counts. The DNA of the CDR3 is TGTGCCACGGGGGGCCTTGAGCAGTTCTTC. This gives the protein CATGGLEQFF. J is TRBJ2-1 and V is TRBV12-3 or TRBV12-4; D might be TRBD2 (7 bases). Between the trimmed V and J ends, which lost 10 bases and 9 bases, there was a span of 10 bases. The CDR3 spans 10 residues.

V gene TRBV10-3 combines with J gene TRBJ1-5; 9 positions match TRBD1. Germline loops: CDR1 ENHRY, CDR2 SYGVKD. The junction had 3 bases not matched to a gene; V was cut back by 3 bases and J by 6 bases. The CDR3 has 14 residues. The CDR3 coding sequence is TGTGCCATCAGTGACGACAGGGGGAGTCAGCCCCAGCATTTT. Amino acids: CAISDDRGSQPQHF.

This clonotype turned up a few times. The rearrangement links TRBV19 to TRBJ1-1; TRBD1 matches 10 bases. Germline CDR1 is LNHDA and CDR2 is SQIVND (reference sequence). This CDR3 contains 13 residues. V was pared by 3 bases and J by 10 bases, with 5 bases of the junction left unmatched. The CDR3, as DNA: TGTGCCAGTAGTATTGGGACAGGGGTTGGAGCTTTCTTT. Amino acids: CASSIGTGVGAFF.

This CDR3 is CASSQAGGWDEQFF. The DNA of the CDR3 is TGTGCCAGCAGCCAGGCCGGGGGCTGGGATGAGCAGTTCTTC. The chain links TRBV14 to TRBJ2-1; D could derive from TRBD1 or TRBD2 (6 bases each). The germline V gene encodes CDR1 SGHDN and CDR2 FVKESK. V lost 3 bases to trimming and J lost 8 bases, with 14 bases between them. This CDR3 has 14 residues.

V gene TRBV7-9 combines with J gene TRBJ1-2, with 10 bases fitting TRBD1. The CDR3 covers 15 residues. In germline, CDR1 is SEHNR, CDR2 FQNEAQ (reference sequence). With 4 bases clipped from V and 5 bases from J, the junction kept 7 bases outside the gene matches. CDR3 in DNA: TGTGCCAGCAGCTCGACCGGGACAGGGGATTATGGCTACACCTTC. Translation: CASSSTGTGDYGYTF.

This clonotype was observed at least ten times. V gene TRBV7-2 combines with J gene TRBJ2-7, with TRBD1 matching 11 bases. Germline assignment: CDR1 SGHTA and CDR2 FQGNSA. The CDR3 has 15 residues. The junction had 6 bases not matched to a gene; V was cut back by 5 bases and J by 3 bases. The CDR3 nucleotides are TGTGCCAGCAGCGACCGGGACAGGGGGTTCTACGAGCAGTACGTC. The encoded protein is CASSDRDRGFYEQYV.

This clonotype was seen once. The V call is TRBV24-1, the J call TRBJ2-2; D uncertain. CDR3 length: 14 amino acids. The V gene lost 1 base and the J gene lost 3 bases, with 5 bases spanning the gap. Per germline, CDR1 KGHDR and CDR2 SFDVKD. The CDR3 loop is CATSDLWDTGELFF. CDR3 DNA: TGTGCCACCAGTGATTTATGGGACACCGGGGAGCTGTTTTTT.

This clonotype was counted many times. This chain uses TRBV6-5 with TRBJ2-7; TRBD1 aligns across 8 bases. Germline loops: CDR1 MNHEY, CDR2 SVGAGI. With V trimmed by 5 bases and J by 2 bases, 2 bases remained unmatched. CDR3 length: 13 residues. The DNA for the CDR3 is TGTGCCAGCAGTACGACAGGGGCCTACGAGCAGTACTTC. Translated, it gives CASSTTGAYEQYF.

This clonotype appeared a single time. In nucleotides, the CDR3 is TGCGCCAGCAGCCAGGGGGCTTGGACCGGGGAGCTGTTTTTT. Encoded protein: CASSQGAWTGELFF. The rearrangement links TRBV4-3 to TRBJ2-2; D is possibly TRBD1 (6 bases). The CDR3 has 14 amino acids. V lost 3 bases and J 5 bases, leaving 10 bases between the germline ends. Germline V lookup: CDR1 LGHNA, CDR2 YSLEER.

This clonotype was observed many times. The chain carries TRBV5-5 and TRBJ2-1, with D possibly TRBD1 on 5 matching bases. CDR3 length equals 12 residues. Germline V gene sequence: CDR1 SGHKS, CDR2 YYEKEE (reference sequence). The V end was cut by 6 bases, the J end by 1 base, with 5 bases between. The CDR3 here is CASKGSYNEQFF. CDR3 in DNA: TGTGCCAGCAAGGGGTCCTACAATGAGCAGTTCTTC.

This clonotype was seen a few times. The genes are TRBV5-8 and TRBJ2-3, with 8 nucleotides matching TRBD1. V trimming: 4 bases; J trimming: 1 base; junction bases outside the gene matches: 8. Germline V lookup: CDR1 SGHTS, CDR2 YDEGEE. This CDR3 is 16 amino acids long. In DNA form, the CDR3 reads TGTGCCAGCAGCCTGGGGACAGGAGAAGGCACAGATACGCAGTATTTT. Protein sequence: CASSLGTGEGTDTQYF.

This clonotype was found many times. V usage is TRBV6-2 or TRBV6-3 and J usage is TRBJ2-5, with a tentative D call TRBD2 (5 bases). Trimming took off 2 bases at V and 1 base at J, with 8 bases between the two ends. CDR1 and CDR2 (germline): MNHEY, SVGEGT. This CDR3 has 14 residues. CDR3 sequence reads: CASSYGRVQETQYF. CDR3 sequence (DNA): TGTGCCAGCAGTTACGGGAGAGTCCAAGAGACCCAGTACTTC.

The chain recombines TRBV12-3 or TRBV12-4 with TRBJ2-5; D gene uncertain. The CDR3 has 14 amino acids. Trimming pared 1 base from V and 3 bases from J, leaving 9 bases between. The CDR3 DNA is TGTGCCAGCAGTTTAGAGCAGAAGGAAGAGACCCAGTACTTC. Amino acids: CASSLEQKEETQYF.

The chain is built from TRBV12-3 or TRBV12-4 and TRBJ2-1; 7 bases are shared with TRBD2. Trimming removed 2 bases from V and 5 bases from J; junction bases left unmatched: 3. The CDR3 covers 14 residues. CDR3 bases: TGTGCCAGCAGTTTATCCCTAGCGGACAATGAGCAGTTCTTC. This encodes CASSLSLADNEQFF.

The chain is built from TRBV6-2 or TRBV6-3 and TRBJ2-7, with 7 bases that match TRBD1. The length of the CDR3 is 14 residues. J lost 5 bases, V lost 7 bases, and 11 bases had no gene match. Per germline, CDR1 MNHEY and CDR2 SVGEGT. The CDR3 sequence: CASIKTGNVHEQYF. CDR3 nucleotides: TGTGCCAGCATTAAGACAGGGAACGTTCACGAGCAGTACTTC.

This clonotype appeared a few times. The rearrangement joins TRBV20-1 to TRBJ1-2; TRBD1 matches 9 bases. J was trimmed by 6 bases and V by 3 bases; bases with no gene match: 8. CDR1 and CDR2 (germline): DFQATT, SNEGSKA (reference sequence). This CDR3 region has 14 residues. The CDR3 DNA reads TGCAGTGCTAGCCGGGACAGGGTGTTCGATGGCTACACCTTC. This sequence encodes CSASRDRVFDGYTF.

The chain carries TRBV7-6 and TRBJ2-2; 9 bases map to TRBD2. The CDR3 loop spans 17 amino acids. J lost 3 bases, V lost 6 bases, and 11 bases had no gene match. The germline V gene encodes CDR1 SGHVS and CDR2 FNYEAQ. The CDR3 DNA reads TGTGCCAGCAGTCACCTCATAGCGGGGGAAGACACCGGGGAGCTGTTTTTT. Protein sequence: CASSHLIAGEDTGELFF.

The chain joins TRBV7-9 to TRBJ2-5; D unresolved. With 6 bases removed from V and 5 bases from J, the gap between germline ends came to 10 bases. The length of the CDR3 is 12 residues. Germline-derived CDR1 and CDR2 are SEHNR and FQNEAQ (reference sequence). The CDR3 spells CASRVQEETQYF. The CDR3 nucleotides read TGTGCCAGCAGGGTCCAGGAGGAGACCCAGTACTTC.

This clonotype was seen more than once but under ten times. This chain connects TRBV14 to TRBJ1-2; D is unresolved. V shed 0 bases and J shed 1 base, with 15 bases lying between them. In germline, CDR1 is SGHDN, CDR2 FVKESK. The CDR3 covers 17 residues. The chain's CDR3 is CASSQEPPGVLNYGYTF. In DNA, the CDR3 is TGTGCCAGCAGCCAAGAACCGCCGGGAGTCCTTAACTATGGCTACACCTTC.